This T cell receptor (beta chain) was captured in a study of neurological immune-mediated disorders. Across the study: Of the approximately 35 patients who had multiple sclerosis, around 30 had the relapsing-remitting form and 3 had the secondary progressive form.

As for the cDNA, it was generated by 5'RACE with 10-nucleotide random UMIs. From 15-18 subjects, every sequencing run obtained over 200 million TCR-beta sequences. Each CDR3 protein is one row after TCRdb ran MiXCR on the 5' RACE reads. The sample lists about 65,000 distinct CDR3 sequences, about 4% seen once, with just over 2.5% in the top ten. This clonotype was observed a few times. It was from 2 million PBMCs stored at -80 C that the unsorted libraries were obtained. Sequences were obtained from PBMCs. The sequence was obtained from a man aged 45-65 years with multiple sclerosis.

The CDR3 DNA sequence: TGTGCCAGCAGTTTTGGGCTCTACGAGCAGTACTTC. Its translation: CASSFGLYEQYF. The V call is TRBV12-3 or TRBV12-4, the J call TRBJ2-7; D uncertain. CDR3 length: 12 residues. V dropped 3 bases and J dropped 3 bases, with 6 bases sitting between them.